Sequencing of this T cell receptor (beta chain) was carried out in a study of graft-versus-host responses after intestinal transplantation (dated by TCRdb to about 2021). Background on the whole study: Multivisceral, liver-intestinal, or isolated intestinal transplants were received by the recipients. All recipients received anti-thymocyte globulin induction followed by maintenance tacrolimus and steroids for approximately 3 years. A cohort of about 25 intestinal transplant recipients, including one retransplant, was enrolled, and 3 patients lacking pretransplant specimens were excluded. To identify alloreactive clones, pre-transplant mixed lymphocyte reaction products were sequenced and then compared with unstimulated pre-transplant donor and recipient T cells. Donor T cell macrochimerism was defined as a peak of at least 4% donor T cells among recipient peripheral blood mononuclear cells. After intestinal transplantation, graft-versus-host and host-versus-graft alloreactive T cell clones were followed in the graft, circulation and bone marrow using bulk TCR-beta CDR3 sequencing. Samples from a few later patients were sequenced in-house on an Illumina MiSeq with MiXCR processing rather than by the commercial service.

This clone was seen just once. What antigen it recognizes has not been identified. Base qualities are not provided; no much larger clone lies one nucleotide away. Read against the paper, the sample's time point label means: cells obtained before transplantation from donor or recipient. CD3+CD4+ and CD3+CD8+ populations were FACS-sorted from unstimulated pre-transplant donor and recipient cells taken from spleen or lymph nodes. From the germline V gene, CDR1 is SGHVS and CDR2 is FQNEAQ. After removal of 3 bases from V and 7 bases from J, the junction retains 3 bases not matched to a gene. The CDR3 covers 14 residues, taking in both the cysteine and the phenylalanine. Kept here is only the CDR3 DNA, which spans 42 bases and is read in frame from base 1. Receptor amplification or capture employed the immunoSEQ multiplex PCR assay. For most patients, genomic DNA was isolated with the Qiagen DNeasy Blood and Tissue Kit and sent frozen to Adaptive Biotechnologies for TCR sequencing. Adaptive Biotechnologies carried out high-throughput TCR-beta CDR3 sequencing of genomic DNA for most patients. As for the authors' bioinformatics: Adaptive's ImmunoSEQ software was the source of the TCR sequencing data for around 20 patients, while a few other patients were processed with MiXCR and VDJtools. CD4 versus CD8 sorting errors were corrected by removing sequences found in both subsets at a frequency ratio below 5:1. CDR3 nucleotide sequences shared by donor and recipient were removed because the origin of these sequences could not be assigned. To be classed as alloreactive, a clone needed at least 2-fold expansion over unstimulated cells and a minimum CFSE-low frequency of 0.002% (template counts) or 0.001% (read counts). A clone was considered mappable if detected in the sequenced pre-transplant spleen, lymph node, or MLR CFSE-low populations of the donor or recipient. Cumulative frequency of alloreactive clones was calculated as a percentage of all sequences weighted by copy number. The clones in this table, taken by TCRdb from immuneACCESS, are in-frame only. Not every clone is retained; where verified, under half of the shortfall comes from an unresolved V gene, and the cause of the rest is unknown. The D gene and trimming were derived from the DNA, and the V and J assignments and clone size from that table. Across this sample there are around 77,000 clones, with about 94% seen only once. Clones ranked in the top ten supply 0.53% of the sample.

Findings and caveats that apply to the study as a whole: GvH clones were detected in recipient bone marrow, and some appeared earlier in ileal mucosa or blood, consistent with an intestinal mucosal origin. In patients with donor T cell macrochimerism, the allografts had high GvH to HvG T cell clonal ratios. Conclusions were limited by the relatively low number and heterogeneity of intestinal transplant patients. Early after transplant, declines in HvG clones were associated with peak levels of circulating GvH clones.

The chain is encoded by TRBV7-8 joined to TRBJ2-1, and TRBD2 aligns with 10 junction nucleotides. The specimen comprised unstimulated CD8+ T cells sorted from spleen or lymph node cells, sampled before intestinal transplant. The sequence was collected from a human donor who received an intestinal transplant. The DNA reads TGTGCCAGCAGCTTTACTAGCGGGGCGAATGAGCAGTTCTTC. Its protein reads: CASSFTSGANEQFF. Where the CDR3 stops, the reference TRBV7-8 and TRBJ2-1 genes take over; the full variable domain is GAGVSQSPRYKVAKRGQDVALRCDPISGHVSLFWYQQALGQGPEFLTYFQNEAQLDKSGLPSDRFFAERPEGSVSTLKIQRTQQEDSAVYLCASSFTSGANEQFFGPGTRLTVL.